This passage covers 2 T cell receptor beta chains from one sample sequenced in a study of shared clonotypes between healthy human individuals. The repertoire was sequenced with immunoSEQ multiplex PCR; TCRdb's copy has only in-frame clones and lacks some. The sample shows hundreds of thousands of clones, 74% of them seen only once. The source material was memory CD4+ T cells sorted from blood. Subset reported: CD45RA-negative fraction. Every receptor here comes from a woman under 40 in good health.

The gene calls are TRBV11-2 and TRBJ1-1, with a tentative D call TRBD1 (6 bases). This CDR3 has 15 amino acids. The V and J ends lost 6 bases and 1 base respectively, with 15 bases between them. The germline V gene has CDR1 SGHAT and CDR2 FQNNGV. Written as DNA, the CDR3 is TGTGCCAGCAGATCGATAACACAGGGGAACACTGAAGCTTTCTTT. It is translated as CASRSITQGNTEAFF. The entire variable domain, with the rest obtained from reference TRBV11-2 and TRBJ1-1, is as follows: EAGVAQSPRYKIIEKRQSVAFWCNPISGHATLYWYQQILGQGPKLLIQFQNNGVVDDSQLPKDRFSAERLKGVDSTLKIQPAKLEDSAVYLCASRSITQGNTEAFFGQGTRLTVV.

The rearrangement uses TRBV19 and TRBJ2-5; unclear D gene. The CDR3 has 13 amino acids. V lost 4 bases and J 3 bases, leaving 9 bases between the germline ends. Germline lookup yields CDR1 LNHDA and CDR2 SQIVND (reference sequence). The CDR3 nucleotides are TGTGCCAGTAGTAGGTCGGCAGAAGAGACCCAGTACTTC. It codes for CASSRSAEETQYF.